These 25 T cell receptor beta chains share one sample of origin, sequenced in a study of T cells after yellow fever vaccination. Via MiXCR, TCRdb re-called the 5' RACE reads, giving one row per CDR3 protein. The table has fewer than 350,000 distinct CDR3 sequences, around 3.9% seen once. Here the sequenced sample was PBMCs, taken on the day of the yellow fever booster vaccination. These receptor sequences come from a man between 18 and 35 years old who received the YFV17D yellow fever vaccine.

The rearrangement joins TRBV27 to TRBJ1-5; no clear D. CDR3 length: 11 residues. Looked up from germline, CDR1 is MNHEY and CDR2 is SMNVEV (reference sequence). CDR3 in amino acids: CVRTGNQPQHF. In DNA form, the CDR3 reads TGTGTACGGACGGGCAATCAGCCCCAGCATTTT.

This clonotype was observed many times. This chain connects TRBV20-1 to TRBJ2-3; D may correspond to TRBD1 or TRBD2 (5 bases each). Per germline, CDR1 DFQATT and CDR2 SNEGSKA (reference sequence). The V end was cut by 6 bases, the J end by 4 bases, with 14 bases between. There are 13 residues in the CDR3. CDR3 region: CSAEGSRSDTQYF. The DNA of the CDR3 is TGCAGTGCCGAGGGGAGTAGGTCAGATACGCAGTATTTT.

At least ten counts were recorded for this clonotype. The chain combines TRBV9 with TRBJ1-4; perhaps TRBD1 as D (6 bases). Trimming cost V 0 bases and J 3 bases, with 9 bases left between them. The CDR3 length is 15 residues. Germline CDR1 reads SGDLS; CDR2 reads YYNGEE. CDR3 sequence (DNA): TGTGCCAGCAGCGTAGCGGGGGCTGCTAATGAAAAACTGTTTTTT. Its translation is CASSVAGAANEKLFF.

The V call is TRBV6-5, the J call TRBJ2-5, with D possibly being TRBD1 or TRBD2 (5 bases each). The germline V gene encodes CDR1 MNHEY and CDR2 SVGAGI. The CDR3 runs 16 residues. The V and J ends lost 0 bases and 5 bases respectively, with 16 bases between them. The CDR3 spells CASSYSRTGLAETQYF. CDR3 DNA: TGTGCCAGCAGTTACTCGCGAACAGGACTTGCGGAGACCCAGTACTTC.

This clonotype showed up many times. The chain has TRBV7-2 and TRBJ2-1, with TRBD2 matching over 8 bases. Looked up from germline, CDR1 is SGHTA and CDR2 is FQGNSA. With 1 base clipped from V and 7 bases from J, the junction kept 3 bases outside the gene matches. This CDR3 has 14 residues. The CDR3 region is CASSLGGGMNEQFF. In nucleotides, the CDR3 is TGTGCCAGCAGCTTAGGCGGGGGGATGAATGAGCAGTTCTTC.

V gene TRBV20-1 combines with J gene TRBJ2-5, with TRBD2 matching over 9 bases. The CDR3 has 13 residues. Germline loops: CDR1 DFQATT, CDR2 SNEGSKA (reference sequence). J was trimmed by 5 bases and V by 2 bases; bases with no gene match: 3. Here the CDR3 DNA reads TGCAGTGCTAGATCGCTAGCGGGGGAGACCCAGTACTTC. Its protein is CSARSLAGETQYF.

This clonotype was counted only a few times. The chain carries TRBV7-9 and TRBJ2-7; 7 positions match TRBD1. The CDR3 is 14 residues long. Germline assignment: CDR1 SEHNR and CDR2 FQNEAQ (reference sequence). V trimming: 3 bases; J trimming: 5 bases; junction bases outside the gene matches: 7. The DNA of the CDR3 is TGTGCCAGCAGCTTCACGAGGGGGCCTGACGAGCAGTACTTC. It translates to CASSFTRGPDEQYF.

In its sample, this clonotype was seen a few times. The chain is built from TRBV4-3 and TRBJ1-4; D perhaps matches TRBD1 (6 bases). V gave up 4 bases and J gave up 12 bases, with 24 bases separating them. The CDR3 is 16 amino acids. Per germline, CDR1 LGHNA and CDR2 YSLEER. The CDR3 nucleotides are TGCGCCAGCAGCCTCCGATTCATGGACAGAATGAAGGAACTGTTTTTT. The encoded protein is CASSLRFMDRMKELFF.

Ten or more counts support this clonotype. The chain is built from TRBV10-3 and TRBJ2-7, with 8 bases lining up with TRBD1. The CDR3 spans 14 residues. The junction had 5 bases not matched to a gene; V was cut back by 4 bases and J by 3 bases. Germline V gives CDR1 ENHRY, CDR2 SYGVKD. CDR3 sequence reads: CAISGGQGIYEQYF. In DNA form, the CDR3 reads TGTGCCATCAGTGGTGGACAGGGTATCTACGAGCAGTACTTC.

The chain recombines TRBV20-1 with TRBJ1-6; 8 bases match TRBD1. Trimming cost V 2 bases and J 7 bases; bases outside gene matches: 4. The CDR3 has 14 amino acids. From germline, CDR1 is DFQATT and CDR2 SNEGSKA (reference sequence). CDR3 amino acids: CSARLTGGNSPLHF. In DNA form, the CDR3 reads TGCAGTGCTAGACTAACAGGGGGGAATTCACCCCTCCACTTT.

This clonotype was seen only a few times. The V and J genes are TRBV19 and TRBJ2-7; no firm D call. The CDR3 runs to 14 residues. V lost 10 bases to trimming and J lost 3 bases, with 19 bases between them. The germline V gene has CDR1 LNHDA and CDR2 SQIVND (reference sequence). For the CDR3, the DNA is TGTGCCACCCCTCCCCTCGCCGGATTCTACGAGCAGTACGTC. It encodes CATPPLAGFYEQYV.

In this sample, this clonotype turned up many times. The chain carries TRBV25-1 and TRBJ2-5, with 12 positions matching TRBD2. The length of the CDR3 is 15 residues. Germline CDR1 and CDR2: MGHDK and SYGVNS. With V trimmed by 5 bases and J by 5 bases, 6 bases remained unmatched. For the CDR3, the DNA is TGTGCCAGCAGTAACCTAGCGGGGGGGCGTGAGACCCAGTACTTC. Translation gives CASSNLAGGRETQYF.

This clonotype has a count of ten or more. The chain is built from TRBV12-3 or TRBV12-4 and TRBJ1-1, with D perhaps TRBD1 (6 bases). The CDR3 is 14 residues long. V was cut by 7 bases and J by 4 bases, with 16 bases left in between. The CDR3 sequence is CASTMWLGGTEAFF. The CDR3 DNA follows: TGTGCCAGCACTATGTGGTTAGGGGGCACTGAAGCTTTCTTT.

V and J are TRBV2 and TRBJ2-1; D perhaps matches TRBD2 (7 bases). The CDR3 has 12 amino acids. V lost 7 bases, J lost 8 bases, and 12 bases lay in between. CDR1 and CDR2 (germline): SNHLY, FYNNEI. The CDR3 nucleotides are TGTGCCAGCAAGGGGGAGGGCGATGAGCAGTTCTTC. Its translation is CASKGEGDEQFF.

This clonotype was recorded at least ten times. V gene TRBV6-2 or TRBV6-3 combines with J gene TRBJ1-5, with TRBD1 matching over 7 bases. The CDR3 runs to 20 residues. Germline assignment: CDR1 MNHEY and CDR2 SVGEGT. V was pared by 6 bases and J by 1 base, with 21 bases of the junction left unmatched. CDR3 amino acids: CASRTDRAGRDGVSNQPQHF. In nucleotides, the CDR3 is TGTGCCAGCAGGACCGACAGGGCAGGAAGGGACGGGGTCAGCAATCAGCCCCAGCATTTT.

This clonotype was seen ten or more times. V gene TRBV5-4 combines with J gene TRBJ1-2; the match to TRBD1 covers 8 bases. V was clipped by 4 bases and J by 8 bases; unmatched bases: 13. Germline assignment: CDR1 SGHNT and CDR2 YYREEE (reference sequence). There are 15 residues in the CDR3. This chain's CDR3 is CASSPRTGIGQGYTF. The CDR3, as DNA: TGTGCCAGCAGCCCGCGGACAGGGATTGGGCAAGGCTACACCTTC. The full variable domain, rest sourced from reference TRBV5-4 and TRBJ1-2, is ETGVTQSPTHLIKTRGQQVTLRCSSQSGHNTVSWYQQALGQGPQFIFQYYREEENGRGNFPPRFSGLQFPNYSSELNVNALELDDSALYLCASSPRTGIGQGYTFGSGTRLTVV.

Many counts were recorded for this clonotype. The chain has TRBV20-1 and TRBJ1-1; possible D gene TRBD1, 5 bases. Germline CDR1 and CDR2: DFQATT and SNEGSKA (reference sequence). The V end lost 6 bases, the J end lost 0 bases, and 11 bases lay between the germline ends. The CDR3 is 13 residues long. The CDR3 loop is CSALGLLNTEAFF. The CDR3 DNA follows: TGCAGTGCCTTGGGGCTTCTGAACACTGAAGCTTTCTTT.

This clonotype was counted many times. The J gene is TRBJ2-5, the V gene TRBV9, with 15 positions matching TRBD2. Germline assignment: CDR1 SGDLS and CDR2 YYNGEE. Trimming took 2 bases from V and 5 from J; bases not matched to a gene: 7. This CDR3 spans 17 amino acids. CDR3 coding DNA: TGTGCCAGCAGCGTCGGGACTAGCGGGGGGACCGGGGAGACCCAGTACTTC. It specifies CASSVGTSGGTGETQYF.

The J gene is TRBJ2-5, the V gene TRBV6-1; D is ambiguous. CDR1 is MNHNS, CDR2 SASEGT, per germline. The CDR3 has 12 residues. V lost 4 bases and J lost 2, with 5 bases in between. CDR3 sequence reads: CASSAIQETQYF. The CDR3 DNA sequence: TGTGCCAGCAGTGCTATTCAAGAGACCCAGTACTTC.

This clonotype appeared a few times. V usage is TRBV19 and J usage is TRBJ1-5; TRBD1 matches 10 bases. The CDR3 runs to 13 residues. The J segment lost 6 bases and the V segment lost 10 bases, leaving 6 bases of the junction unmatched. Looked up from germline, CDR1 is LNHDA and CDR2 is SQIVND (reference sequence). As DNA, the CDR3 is TGTGCCACCCAGACAGGGGGCGGTCAGCCCCAGCATTTT. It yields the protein CATQTGGGQPQHF.

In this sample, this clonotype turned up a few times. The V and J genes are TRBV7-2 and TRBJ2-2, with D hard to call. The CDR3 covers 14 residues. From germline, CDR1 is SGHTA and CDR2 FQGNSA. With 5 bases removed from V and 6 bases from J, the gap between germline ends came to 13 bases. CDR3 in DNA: TGTGCCAGCAGCCCGCAGATCGCCGCCGGGGAGCTGTTTTTT. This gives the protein CASSPQIAAGELFF.

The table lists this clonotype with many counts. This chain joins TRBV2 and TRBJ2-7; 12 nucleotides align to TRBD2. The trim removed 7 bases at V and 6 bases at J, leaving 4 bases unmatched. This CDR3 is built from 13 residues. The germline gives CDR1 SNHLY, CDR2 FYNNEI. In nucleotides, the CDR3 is TGTGCCAGCACTTGGACTAGCGGGGTCGAGCAGTACGTC. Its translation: CASTWTSGVEQYV.

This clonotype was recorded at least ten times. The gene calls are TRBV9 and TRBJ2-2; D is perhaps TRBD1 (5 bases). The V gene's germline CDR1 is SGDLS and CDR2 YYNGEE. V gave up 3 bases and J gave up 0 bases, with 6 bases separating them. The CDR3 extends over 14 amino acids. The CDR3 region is CASSEGSNTGELFF. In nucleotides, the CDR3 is TGTGCCAGCAGCGAGGGGTCGAACACCGGGGAGCTGTTTTTT.

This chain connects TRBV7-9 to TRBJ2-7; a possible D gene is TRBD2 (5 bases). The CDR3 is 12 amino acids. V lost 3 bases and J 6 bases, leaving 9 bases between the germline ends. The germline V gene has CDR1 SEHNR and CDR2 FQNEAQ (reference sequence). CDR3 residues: CASSLGSGEQYV. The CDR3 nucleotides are TGTGCCAGCAGCTTGGGGAGCGGCGAGCAGTACGTC.

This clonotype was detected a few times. CDR3 DNA: TGTGCCAGCAGCCAGCGACAGCACAATTCACCCCTCCACTTT. It codes for CASSQRQHNSPLHF. The chain uses TRBV14 and TRBJ1-6, with D maybe TRBD1 (5 bases). V was cut by 3 bases and J by 7 bases, with 10 bases left in between. CDR1 is SGHDN, CDR2 FVKESK, per germline. This CDR3 has 14 amino acids.